Given below is one T cell receptor beta chain in context. Its antigen is still unknown. The sample comes from a study of T cell clones after liver transplantation. As for the study in general: TCRbeta sequencing after a pre-transplant mixed lymphocyte reaction identified graft-donor-reactive clones, later tracked in post-transplant blood.

General study points: A larger donor-reactive than third-party decline suggested partial antigen-specific deletion.

Assay: immunoSEQ multiplex PCR; the TCRdb copy retains only in-frame clones and omits some. The sample has 55,000 to 70,000 clones, roughly 92% seen once. This clonotype was obtained from a human patient who received a liver transplant. Some T cells may originate from the graft donor. The sample in question was CD4+ T cells from blood, obtained around 25 months after liver transplant.

CDR3 in amino acids: CASSEDGQGVGPGNTIYF. Written as DNA, the CDR3 is TGTGCCAGCAGTGAAGATGGGCAAGGTGTGGGGCCTGGAAACACCATATATTTT. This sequence joins TRBV6-1 and TRBJ1-3, with a possible D match to TRBD1 (5 bases). Trimming took 1 base from V and 2 from J, leaving 18 bases between them. The CDR3 has 18 amino acids. Germline V gene sequence: CDR1 MNHNS, CDR2 SASEGT.